This is a list of T cell receptor beta chains from one sample in a study of CD8 T cells in Susac syndrome. TCRdb independently ran MiXCR on the immunoSEQ multiplex PCR reads; one entry per CDR3 protein. The table lists some 260,000 distinct CDR3 sequences, about 85% of them singletons. The source material was CD8+ T cells from PBMCs. Every receptor here comes from a human donor with multiple sclerosis. CDR3s include the opening cysteine and the closing phenylalanine or tryptophan. A D gene is named only where the DNA matches it firmly. Part of the rows lack a size; the others show once, few, many or a class for expanded clones.

j_gene: TRBJ2-5
d_gene: -
abundance: -
v_gene: TRBV4-1
CDR3nt: TGCGCCAGCAGCCAAGATGGGGCAAAGTACCAAGAGACCCAGTACTTC
CDR3aa: CASSQDGAKYQETQYF

j_gene: TRBJ2-3
d_gene: TRBD2
abundance: -
v_gene: TRBV4-1
CDR3nt: TGCGCCAGCAGCCAAGTGACTAGCGGGGTCACAGATACGCAGTATTTT
CDR3aa: CASSQVTSGVTDTQYF

j_gene: TRBJ2-7
d_gene: -
abundance: -
v_gene: TRBV25-1
CDR3nt: TGTGCCAGCAGTGCATACGGATCCTACGAGCAGTACTTC
CDR3aa: CASSAYGSYEQYF

j_gene: TRBJ2-1
d_gene: -
abundance: -
v_gene: TRBV5-4
CDR3nt: TGTGCCAGCAGCTTCTCAGACCCCCACAATGAGCAGTTCTTC
CDR3aa: CASSFSDPHNEQFF

j_gene: TRBJ1-1
d_gene: -
abundance: -
v_gene: TRBV27
CDR3nt: TGTGCCAGCAGTTTCCACAGAAACACTGAAGCTTTCTTT
CDR3aa: CASSFHRNTEAFF

j_gene: TRBJ2-1
d_gene: -
abundance: few
v_gene: TRBV11-3
CDR3nt: TGTGCCAGCAGCTCGGTCCGGGACTCCTACAATGAGCAGTTCTTC
CDR3aa: CASSSVRDSYNEQFF

j_gene: TRBJ2-7
d_gene: TRBD1
abundance: -
v_gene: TRBV18
CDR3nt: TGTGCCAGCTCACCGCCGACAGGGGTACACGAGCAGTACTTC
CDR3aa: CASSPPTGVHEQYF

j_gene: TRBJ2-5
d_gene: -
abundance: -
v_gene: TRBV10-3
CDR3nt: TGTGCCATCAGTGAAGGCAATGTGGGGGAGACCCAGTACTTC
CDR3aa: CAISEGNVGETQYF

j_gene: TRBJ2-7
d_gene: -
abundance: -
v_gene: TRBV9
CDR3nt: TGTGCCAGCAGCGTGGCAATCGGGGCCTACGAGCAGTACTTC
CDR3aa: CASSVAIGAYEQYF

j_gene: TRBJ2-7
d_gene: -
abundance: -
v_gene: TRBV7-8
CDR3nt: TGTGCCACCACGCGCCGGGCGAAGGGATCTGACGAGCAGTACTTC
CDR3aa: CATTRRAKGSDEQYF

j_gene: TRBJ1-1
d_gene: TRBD1
abundance: -
v_gene: TRBV28
CDR3nt: TGTGCCAGCAGTCCAATCCCCGGAACAGGGGGCCTTAACACTGAAGCTTTCTTT
CDR3aa: CASSPIPGTGGLNTEAFF

j_gene: TRBJ2-7
d_gene: -
abundance: -
v_gene: TRBV30
CDR3nt: TGTGCCTGGTCCGGGGTCCCCTACGAGCAGTACTTC
CDR3aa: CAWSGVPYEQYF

j_gene: TRBJ2-2
d_gene: -
abundance: once
v_gene: TRBV29-1
CDR3nt: TGCAGCATTGAGCAGACAGGGAACACCGGGGAGCTGTTTTTT
CDR3aa: CSIEQTGNTGELFF

j_gene: TRBJ2-3
d_gene: -
abundance: -
v_gene: TRBV7-6
CDR3nt: TGTGCCAGCAGCTTAAGGCAGGGAGCGGCCCCAGATACGCAGTATTTT
CDR3aa: CASSLRQGAAPDTQYF

j_gene: TRBJ2-1
d_gene: TRBD1
abundance: once
v_gene: TRBV30
CDR3nt: TGTGCCTGGATCGGGACAGGGAAATACAATGAGCAGTTCTTC
CDR3aa: CAWIGTGKYNEQFF

j_gene: TRBJ1-5
d_gene: -
abundance: few
v_gene: TRBV6-1
CDR3nt: TGTGCCAGCAATGTAGGGAGGGAGCCCCAGCATTTT
CDR3aa: CASNVGREPQHF

j_gene: TRBJ2-5
d_gene: -
abundance: -
v_gene: TRBV5-6
CDR3nt: TGTGCCAGCAGCGGGGGGACGGTTCAAGAGACCCAGTACTTC
CDR3aa: CASSGGTVQETQYF

j_gene: TRBJ2-1
d_gene: -
abundance: -
v_gene: TRBV11-1
CDR3nt: TGTGCCAGCAGCTTACCAGGGATCTCCTACAATGAGCAGTTCTTC
CDR3aa: CASSLPGISYNEQFF

j_gene: TRBJ2-5
d_gene: TRBD1
abundance: -
v_gene: TRBV9
CDR3nt: TGTGCCAGCAGCGTAAGAGGGACAGGGGGCGTTGAGACCCAGTACTTC
CDR3aa: CASSVRGTGGVETQYF

j_gene: TRBJ2-3
d_gene: -
abundance: few
v_gene: TRBV6-5
CDR3nt: TGTGCCAGCAGTTACAAGGCTACAGATACGCAGTATTTT
CDR3aa: CASSYKATDTQYF

j_gene: TRBJ1-1
d_gene: -
abundance: few
v_gene: TRBV6-5
CDR3nt: TGTGCCAGCAGTTACAACGATGACAGTGAAGCTTTCTTT
CDR3aa: CASSYNDDSEAFF

j_gene: TRBJ2-3
d_gene: TRBD2
abundance: -
v_gene: TRBV7-8
CDR3nt: TGTGCCAGCAGCCCGGGACTAGCGGGCACTAGCACAGATACGCAGTATTTT
CDR3aa: CASSPGLAGTSTDTQYF

j_gene: TRBJ1-4
d_gene: -
abundance: -
v_gene: TRBV15
CDR3nt: TGTGCCACCAGCAGAGACCGTGGCGGTGGCGAACTGTTTTTT
CDR3aa: CATSRDRGGGELFF

j_gene: TRBJ2-2
d_gene: TRBD2
abundance: -
v_gene: TRBV12-3/TRBV12-4
CDR3nt: TGTGCCAGCGCCAGTACTCTAGCGGGAGTGGCCACCGGGGAGCTGTTTTTT
CDR3aa: CASASTLAGVATGELFF